This TCR beta chain is drawn from a study of blood T cell repertoires in COVID-19. Original data processing: Cell counts per sample came from amplifying reference gene primers. The method was immunoSEQ multiplex PCR; TCRdb's version includes in-frame clones alone and lacks a portion of them. D and trimming were read from the DNA, whereas the V and J calls and clone size are those reported in that table. The sample includes over 120,000 clones, around 80% of them seen just once. Input material: peripheral blood. This sequence was found in a man aged 70-80 years who had recovered from COVID-19.

The DNA of the CDR3 is TGTGCCAGTAGTATAGGGAAACAGGGGAGTAATGAAAAACTGTTTTTT. Translated, it gives CASSIGKQGSNEKLFF. This chain joins TRBV19 and TRBJ1-4, with TRBD1 identical over 7 bases. The CDR3 spans 16 residues. V dropped 1 base and J dropped 4; count of bases not matched to a gene: 6. Germline V gene sequence: CDR1 LNHDA, CDR2 SQIVND (reference sequence).